This T cell receptor beta chain was documented in a study of blood T cell repertoires in COVID-19. Assay: immunoSEQ multiplex PCR; the TCRdb copy retains only in-frame clones and omits some. The sample lists roughly 100,000 clones, 80% to 90% occurring once. This CDR3 region has 16 residues. CDR1 and CDR2 (germline): MNHEY, SVGAGI. The V gene end was trimmed by 4 bases and the J gene end by 4 bases; junction bases not matched to a gene: 11. The sequence was collected from a man aged 40-49 years with active or convalescent COVID-19. Sequenced: peripheral blood. The rearrangement uses TRBV6-5 and TRBJ2-7; 9 bases map to TRBD1. CDR3 coding DNA: TGTGCCAGCAGTTCCGCCTCCGGGACAGGGCTATACGAGCAGTACTTC. Its translation: CASSSASGTGLYEQYF.